This T cell receptor (beta chain) is drawn from a study of control samples from healthy donors and cancer patients. V was shortened by 0 bases and J by 0 bases, with 8 bases between the two germline ends. The CDR3 length is 15 residues. Germline CDR1 and CDR2: ENHRY and SYGVKD. The data were produced by immunoSEQ multiplex PCR, yet TCRdb's version contains in-frame clones alone and is incomplete. In the table there are about 82,000 clones, around 94% of which are singletons. Sequencing input: blood. This clonotype was obtained from a woman aged 18-29 years in good health. This sequence joins TRBV10-3 and TRBJ1-1; the D is unclear. The CDR3 loop is CAISESWQMNTEAFF. The CDR3 coding sequence is TGTGCCATCAGTGAGTCGTGGCAGATGAACACTGAAGCTTTCTTT.